The 5 T cell receptor beta chains presented below share a single source sample, sequenced in a study of patients with pleural tuberculosis. TCRdb analysed the reads with MiXCR anew, one entry per CDR3 protein. The sample holds 40,000 to 55,000 distinct CDR3 sequences, 6% to 9.5% seen once. Receptor source: a human donor with pleural tuberculosis.

In this sample, this clonotype turned up many times. The J gene is TRBJ1-1, the V gene TRBV20-1; D gene unclear. CDR3 length: 15 residues. V was shortened by 2 bases and J by 2 bases, with 15 bases between the two germline ends. Germline loops: CDR1 DFQATT, CDR2 SNEGSKA (reference sequence). The CDR3 reads CSARQEYRVNTEAFF. In DNA form, the CDR3 reads TGCAGTGCTAGACAAGAATACAGAGTAAACACTGAAGCTTTCTTT.

The chain joins TRBV30 to TRBJ2-5; no clear D. Germline CDR1 reads GTSNPN; CDR2 reads SVGIG (reference sequence). This CDR3 region has 13 residues. The ends were cut back, 1 base at V and 4 bases at J, with 10 bases in the middle. The CDR3 is CAWSAGISETQYF. The CDR3 region has the DNA TGTGCCTGGAGTGCCGGCATATCAGAGACCCAGTACTTC. The entire variable domain, with the rest obtained from reference TRBV30 and TRBJ2-5, is as follows: SQTIHQWPATLVQPVGSPLSLECTVEGTSNPNLYWYRQAAGRGLQLLFYSVGIGQISSEVPQNLSASRPQDRQFILSSKKLLLSDSGFYLCAWSAGISETQYFGPGTRLLVL.

This clonotype was detected ten times or more. In DNA form, the CDR3 reads TGTGCCAGCAGCGCTGGGACTAGCAATGAGCAGTTCTTC. Translating it yields CASSAGTSNEQFF. The chain is built from TRBV11-1 and TRBJ2-1; the match to TRBD2 covers 8 bases. This CDR3 region has 13 residues. CDR1 and CDR2 from the germline V gene are SGHAT and FQDESV (reference sequence). V shed 5 bases and J 6 bases; nucleotides not matched to a gene: 3.

This clonotype appeared many times. V and J are TRBV2 and TRBJ1-5, with a weak D call TRBD1 (6 bases). Germline V gene sequence: CDR1 SNHLY, CDR2 FYNNEI. V was shortened by 3 bases and J by 7 bases, with 13 bases between the two germline ends. This CDR3 region has 14 residues. In DNA form, the CDR3 reads TGTGCCAGCAGTGAGAGGGGGTTCGGGCAGCCCCAGCATTTT. Translation: CASSERGFGQPQHF. The complete variable domain, with remaining parts taken from reference TRBV2 and TRBJ1-5, reads EPEVTQTPSHQVTQMGQEVILRCVPISNHLYFYWYRQILGQKVEFLVSFYNNEISEKSEIFDDQFSVERPDGSNFTLKIRSTKLEDSAMYFCASSERGFGQPQHFGDGTRLSIL.

This clonotype was observed many times. The J gene is TRBJ1-2, the V gene TRBV5-4, with TRBD1 as a possible D gene (5 bases). CDR3 length: 12 amino acids. V was clipped by 6 bases and J by 6 bases, with 12 bases between them. Germline CDR1 is SGHNT and CDR2 is YYREEE (reference sequence). The CDR3 DNA reads TGTGCCAGCACCCTAAGAGGGGATGGCTACACCTTC. Translating it yields CASTLRGDGYTF. The whole variable domain, remainder taken from reference TRBV5-4 and TRBJ1-2, is ETGVTQSPTHLIKTRGQQVTLRCSSQSGHNTVSWYQQALGQGPQFIFQYYREEENGRGNFPPRFSGLQFPNYSSELNVNALELDDSALYLCASTLRGDGYTFGSGTRLTVV.